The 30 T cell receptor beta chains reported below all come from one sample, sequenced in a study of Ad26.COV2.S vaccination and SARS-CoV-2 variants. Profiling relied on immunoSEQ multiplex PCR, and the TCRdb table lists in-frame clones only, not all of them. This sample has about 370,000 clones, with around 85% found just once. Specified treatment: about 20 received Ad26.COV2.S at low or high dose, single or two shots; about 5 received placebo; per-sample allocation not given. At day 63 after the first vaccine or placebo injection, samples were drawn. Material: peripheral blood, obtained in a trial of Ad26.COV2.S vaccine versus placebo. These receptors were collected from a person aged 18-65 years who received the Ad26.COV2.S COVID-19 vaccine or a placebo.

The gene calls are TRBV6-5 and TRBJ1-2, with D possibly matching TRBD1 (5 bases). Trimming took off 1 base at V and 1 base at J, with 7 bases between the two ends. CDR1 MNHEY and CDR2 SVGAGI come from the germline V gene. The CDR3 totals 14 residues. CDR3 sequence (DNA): TGTGCCAGCAGTTACTTGGGGGATAACTATGGCTACACCTTC. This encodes CASSYLGDNYGYTF.

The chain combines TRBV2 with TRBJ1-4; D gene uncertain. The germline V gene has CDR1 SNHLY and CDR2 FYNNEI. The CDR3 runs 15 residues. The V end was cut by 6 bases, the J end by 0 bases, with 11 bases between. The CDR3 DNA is TGTGCCAGCAGCCCAGAATCTGCAACTAATGAAAAACTGTTTTTT. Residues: CASSPESATNEKLFF.

In nucleotides, the CDR3 is TGTGCCAGTAGGGTCGTCGGGACTGAAGCTTTCTTT. Its protein product is CASRVVGTEAFF. The chain recombines TRBV19 with TRBJ1-1; D uncertain. The germline V gene has CDR1 LNHDA and CDR2 SQIVND (reference sequence). The CDR3 totals 12 residues. The V gene lost 6 bases and the J gene lost 5 bases, with 10 bases spanning the gap.

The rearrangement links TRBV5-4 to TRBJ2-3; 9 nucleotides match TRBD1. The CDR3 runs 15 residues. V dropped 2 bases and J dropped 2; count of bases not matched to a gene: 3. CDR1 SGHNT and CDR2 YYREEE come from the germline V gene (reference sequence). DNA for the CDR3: TGTGCCAGCAGCTTCTACAGGGGGCACACAGATACGCAGTATTTT. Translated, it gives CASSFYRGHTDTQYF.

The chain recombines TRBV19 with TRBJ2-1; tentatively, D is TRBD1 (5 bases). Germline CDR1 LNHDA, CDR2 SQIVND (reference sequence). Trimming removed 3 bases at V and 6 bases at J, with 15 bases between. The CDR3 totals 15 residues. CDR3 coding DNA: TGTGCCAGTAGTATTTCCCAGGGTGATCGCAATGAGCAGTTCTTC. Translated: CASSISQGDRNEQFF.

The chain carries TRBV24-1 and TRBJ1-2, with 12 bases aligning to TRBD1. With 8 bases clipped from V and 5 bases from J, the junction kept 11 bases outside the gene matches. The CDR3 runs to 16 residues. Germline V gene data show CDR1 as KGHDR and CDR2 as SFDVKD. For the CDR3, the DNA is TGTGCCACCATCCCGGGACAGGGGGCGAATTGGTATGGCTACACCTTC. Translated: CATIPGQGANWYGYTF.

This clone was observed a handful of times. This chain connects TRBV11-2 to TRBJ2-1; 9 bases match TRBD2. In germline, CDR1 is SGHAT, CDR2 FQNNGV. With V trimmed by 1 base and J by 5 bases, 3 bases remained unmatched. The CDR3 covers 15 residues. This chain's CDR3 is CASSLAGGGDNEQFF. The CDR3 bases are TGTGCCAGCAGCTTAGCTGGCGGGGGGGACAATGAGCAGTTCTTC.

In DNA, the CDR3 is TGTGCCAGCAGTTACTCCTACAGGGCTCGAGGGGGGGTAGAGACCCAGTACTTC. This codes for CASSYSYRARGGVETQYF. The rearrangement links TRBV6-2 or TRBV6-3 to TRBJ2-5, with D maybe TRBD2 (7 bases). Germline loops: CDR1 MNHEY, CDR2 SVGEGT. The CDR3 extends over 18 amino acids. The V end was cut by 0 bases, the J end by 4 bases, with 21 bases between.

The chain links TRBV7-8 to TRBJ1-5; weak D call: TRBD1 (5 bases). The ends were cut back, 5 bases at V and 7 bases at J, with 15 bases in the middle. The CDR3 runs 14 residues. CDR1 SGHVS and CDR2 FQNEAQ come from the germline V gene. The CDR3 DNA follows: TGTGCCAGCAGCCAGTCGGGGGTTACACAGCCCCAGCATTTT. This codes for CASSQSGVTQPQHF.

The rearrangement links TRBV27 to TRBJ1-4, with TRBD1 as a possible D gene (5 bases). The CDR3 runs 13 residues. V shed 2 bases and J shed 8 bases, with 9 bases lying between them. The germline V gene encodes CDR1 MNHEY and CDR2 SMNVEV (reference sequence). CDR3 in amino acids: CASSLGGSEKLFF. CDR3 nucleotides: TGTGCCAGCAGTTTAGGGGGATCGGAAAAACTGTTTTTT.

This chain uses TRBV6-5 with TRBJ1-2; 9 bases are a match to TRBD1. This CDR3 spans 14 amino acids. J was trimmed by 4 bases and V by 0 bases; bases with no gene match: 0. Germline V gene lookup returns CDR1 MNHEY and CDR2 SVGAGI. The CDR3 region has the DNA TGTGCCAGCAGTTACTCGGACAGGGGCTATGGCTACACCTTC. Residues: CASSYSDRGYGYTF.

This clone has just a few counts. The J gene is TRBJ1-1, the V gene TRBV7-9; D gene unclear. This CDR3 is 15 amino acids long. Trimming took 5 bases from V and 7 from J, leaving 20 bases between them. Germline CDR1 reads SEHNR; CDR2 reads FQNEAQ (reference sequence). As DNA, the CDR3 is TGTGCCAGCAGCCCCCGGGTCTCACAACCCCTTGAAGCTTTCTTT. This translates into CASSPRVSQPLEAFF.

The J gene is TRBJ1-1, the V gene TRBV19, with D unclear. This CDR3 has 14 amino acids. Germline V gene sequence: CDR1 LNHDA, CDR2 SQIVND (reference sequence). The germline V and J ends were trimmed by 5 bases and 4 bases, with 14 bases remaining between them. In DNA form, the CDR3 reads TGTGCCAGTAGTGCCGACCGGGGAGTCACTGAAGCTTTCTTT. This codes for CASSADRGVTEAFF.

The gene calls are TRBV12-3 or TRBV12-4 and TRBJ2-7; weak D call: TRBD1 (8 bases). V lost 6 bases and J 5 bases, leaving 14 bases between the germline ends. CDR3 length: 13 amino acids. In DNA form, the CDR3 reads TGTGCCAGCAGAGACAGGGGAGGGAACGAGCAGTACTTC. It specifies CASRDRGGNEQYF.

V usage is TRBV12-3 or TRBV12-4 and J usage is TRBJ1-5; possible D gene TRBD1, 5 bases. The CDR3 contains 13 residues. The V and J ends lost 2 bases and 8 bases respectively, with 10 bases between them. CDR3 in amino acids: CASSLSGWEPQHF. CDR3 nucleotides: TGTGCCAGCAGTTTATCAGGGTGGGAGCCCCAGCATTTT.

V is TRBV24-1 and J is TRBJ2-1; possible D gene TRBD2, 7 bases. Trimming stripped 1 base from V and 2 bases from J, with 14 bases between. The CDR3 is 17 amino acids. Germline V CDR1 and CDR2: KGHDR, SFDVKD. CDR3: CATSDFQAGAAYNEQFF. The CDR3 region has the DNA TGTGCCACCAGTGATTTCCAGGCGGGGGCCGCCTACAATGAGCAGTTCTTC.

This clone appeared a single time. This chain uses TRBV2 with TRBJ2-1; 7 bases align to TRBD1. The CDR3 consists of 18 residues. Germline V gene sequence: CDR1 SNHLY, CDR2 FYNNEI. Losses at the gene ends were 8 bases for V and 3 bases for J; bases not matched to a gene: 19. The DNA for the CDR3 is TGTGCCAGCGGCCGGGACAGAAAGAGGCCTGGGGTCTACAATGAGCAGTTCTTC. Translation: CASGRDRKRPGVYNEQFF.

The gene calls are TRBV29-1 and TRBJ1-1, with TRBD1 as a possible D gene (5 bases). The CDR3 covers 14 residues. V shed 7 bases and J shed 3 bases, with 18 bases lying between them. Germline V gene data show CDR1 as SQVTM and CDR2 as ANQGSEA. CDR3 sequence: CSALSIQGHTEAFF. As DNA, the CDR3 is TGCAGCGCCCTTTCCATCCAGGGACACACTGAAGCTTTCTTT.

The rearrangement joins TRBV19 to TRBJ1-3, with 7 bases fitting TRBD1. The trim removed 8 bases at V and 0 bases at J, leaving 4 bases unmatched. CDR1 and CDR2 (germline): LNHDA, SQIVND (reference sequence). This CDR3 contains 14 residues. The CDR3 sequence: CASGRGNSGNTIYF. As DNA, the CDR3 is TGTGCCAGTGGCAGGGGGAACTCTGGAAACACCATATATTTT.

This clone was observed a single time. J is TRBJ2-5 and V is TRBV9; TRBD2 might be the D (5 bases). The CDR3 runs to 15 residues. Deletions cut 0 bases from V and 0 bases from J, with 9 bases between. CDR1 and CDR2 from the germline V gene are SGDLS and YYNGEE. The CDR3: CASSVGVANQETQYF. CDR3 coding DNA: TGTGCCAGCAGCGTAGGCGTAGCGAACCAAGAGACCCAGTACTTC.

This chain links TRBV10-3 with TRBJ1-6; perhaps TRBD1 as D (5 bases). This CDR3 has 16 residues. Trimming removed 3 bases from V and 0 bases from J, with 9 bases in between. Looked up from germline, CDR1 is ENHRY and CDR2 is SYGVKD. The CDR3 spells CAISEHRRSYNSPLHF. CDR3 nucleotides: TGTGCCATCAGTGAACACAGGCGCTCCTATAATTCACCCCTCCACTTT.

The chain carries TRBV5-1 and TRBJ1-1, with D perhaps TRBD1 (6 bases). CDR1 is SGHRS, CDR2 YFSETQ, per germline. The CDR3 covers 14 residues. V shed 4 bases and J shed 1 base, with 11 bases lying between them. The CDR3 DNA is TGCGCCAGCAGCCCTTTGACAGGGAACACTGAAGCTTTCTTT. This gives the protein CASSPLTGNTEAFF.

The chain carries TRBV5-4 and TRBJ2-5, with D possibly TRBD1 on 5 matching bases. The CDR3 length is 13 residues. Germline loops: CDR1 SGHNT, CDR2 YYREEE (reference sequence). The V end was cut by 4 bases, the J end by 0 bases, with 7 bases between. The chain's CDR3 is CASSPTDQETQYF. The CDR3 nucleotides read TGTGCCAGCAGCCCGACAGACCAAGAGACCCAGTACTTC. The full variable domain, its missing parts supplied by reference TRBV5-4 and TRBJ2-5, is ETGVTQSPTHLIKTRGQQVTLRCSSQSGHNTVSWYQQALGQGPQFIFQYYREEENGRGNFPPRFSGLQFPNYSSELNVNALELDDSALYLCASSPTDQETQYFGPGTRLLVL.

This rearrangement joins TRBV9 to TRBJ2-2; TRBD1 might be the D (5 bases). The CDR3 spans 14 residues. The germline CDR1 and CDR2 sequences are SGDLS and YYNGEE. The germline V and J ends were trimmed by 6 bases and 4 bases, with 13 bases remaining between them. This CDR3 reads CASKRQGVTGELFF. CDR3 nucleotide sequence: TGTGCCAGCAAGCGACAAGGGGTCACCGGGGAGCTGTTTTTT.

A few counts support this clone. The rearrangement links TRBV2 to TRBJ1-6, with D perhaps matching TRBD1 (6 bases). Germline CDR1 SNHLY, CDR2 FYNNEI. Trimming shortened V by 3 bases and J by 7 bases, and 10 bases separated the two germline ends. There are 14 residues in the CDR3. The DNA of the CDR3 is TGTGCCAGCAGTGATGGGGGCCCGAATTCACCCCTCCACTTT. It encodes CASSDGGPNSPLHF.

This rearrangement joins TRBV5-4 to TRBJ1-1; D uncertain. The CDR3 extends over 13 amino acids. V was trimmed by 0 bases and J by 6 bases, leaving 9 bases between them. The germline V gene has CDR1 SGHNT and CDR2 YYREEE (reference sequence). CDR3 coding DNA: TGTGCCAGCAGCTTGGCCTTGGAATCTGAAGCTTTCTTT. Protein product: CASSLALESEAFF.

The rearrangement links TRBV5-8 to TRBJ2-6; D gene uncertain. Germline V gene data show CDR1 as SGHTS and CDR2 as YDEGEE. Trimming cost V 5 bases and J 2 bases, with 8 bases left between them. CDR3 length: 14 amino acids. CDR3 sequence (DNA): TGTGCCAGCAGTGGGTGGGCTGGGGCCAACGTCCTGACTTTC. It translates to CASSGWAGANVLTF.

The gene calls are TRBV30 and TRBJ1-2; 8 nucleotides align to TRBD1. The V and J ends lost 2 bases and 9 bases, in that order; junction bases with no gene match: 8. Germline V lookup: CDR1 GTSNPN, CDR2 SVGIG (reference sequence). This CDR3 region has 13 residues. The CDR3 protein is CAWSRTGYVRYTF. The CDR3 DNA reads TGTGCCTGGAGTAGGACAGGGTATGTGCGCTACACCTTC.

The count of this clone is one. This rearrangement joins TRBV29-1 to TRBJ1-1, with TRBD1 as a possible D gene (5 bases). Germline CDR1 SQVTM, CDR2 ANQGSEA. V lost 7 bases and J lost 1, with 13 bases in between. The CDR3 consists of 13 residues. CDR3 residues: CSGHPGPNTEAFF. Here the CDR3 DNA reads TGCAGCGGCCATCCGGGGCCGAACACTGAAGCTTTCTTT. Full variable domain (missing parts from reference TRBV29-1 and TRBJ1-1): SAVISQKPSRDICQRGTSLTIQCQVDSQVTMMFWYRQQPGQSLTLIATANQGSEATYESGFVIDKFPISRPNLTFSTLTVSNMSPEDSSIYLCSGHPGPNTEAFFGQGTRLTVV.

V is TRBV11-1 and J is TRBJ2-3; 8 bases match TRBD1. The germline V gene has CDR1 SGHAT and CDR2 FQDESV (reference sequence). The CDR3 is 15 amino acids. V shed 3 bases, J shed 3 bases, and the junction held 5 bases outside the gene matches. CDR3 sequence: CASSLQGAETDTQYF. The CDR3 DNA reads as TGTGCCAGCAGCTTGCAGGGGGCCGAGACAGATACGCAGTATTTT.